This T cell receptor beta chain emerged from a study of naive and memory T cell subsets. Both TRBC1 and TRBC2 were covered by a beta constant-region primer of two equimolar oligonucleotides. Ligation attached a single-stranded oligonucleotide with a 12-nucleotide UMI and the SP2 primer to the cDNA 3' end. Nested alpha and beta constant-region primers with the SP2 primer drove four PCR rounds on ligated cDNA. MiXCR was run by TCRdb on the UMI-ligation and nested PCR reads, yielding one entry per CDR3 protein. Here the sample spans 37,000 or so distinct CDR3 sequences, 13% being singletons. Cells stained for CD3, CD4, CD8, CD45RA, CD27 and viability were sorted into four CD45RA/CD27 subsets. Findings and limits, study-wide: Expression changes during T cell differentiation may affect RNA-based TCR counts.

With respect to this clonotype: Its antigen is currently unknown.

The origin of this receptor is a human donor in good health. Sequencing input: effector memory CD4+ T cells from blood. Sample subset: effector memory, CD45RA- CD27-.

In nucleotides, the CDR3 is TGTGCCACCGGGCGGGAGGCAGAGACCCAGTACTTC. Translated, it gives CATGREAETQYF. The chain recombines TRBV10-3 with TRBJ2-5, with 8 bases aligning to TRBD2. After removal of 10 bases from V and 4 bases from J, the junction contained 5 bases not matched to a gene. The CDR3 totals 12 residues. CDR1 is ENHRY, CDR2 SYGVKD, per germline.